Here is one T cell receptor beta chain with its context. What antigen it recognizes has not been identified. There are no base qualities to consult, and no much larger clone falls within one base. Including the terminal cysteine and phenylalanine, the CDR3 comprises 14 residues. Kept here is only the CDR3 DNA, which spans 42 bases and is read in frame from base 1. Sequences SGHAT (CDR1) and FQNNGV (CDR2) are obtained from the germline V gene. V loses 3 bases of germline sequence and J loses 5 bases, and the interval between the two ends is 11 bases. This record comes from a study of cytomegalovirus exposure and HLA in healthy donors (TCRdb year 2017). For context, the study as a whole: According to an earlier analysis of 587 of the donors, about 179 million T cells yielded over 100 million unique TCR beta sequences and 250 to 350 Gb of sequence data. To predict cytomegalovirus infection status, the study brought together high-throughput TCR immunosequencing, statistical association of individual TCRs with disease status, and machine learning. Besides the first cohort of around 670 subjects, a separate validation cohort made up of roughly 120 different subjects was used. Rather than drawing on any new phenotypic data, the later analysis identified candidate immune exposures from TCR beta sequences and the way those sequences occurred across donors. A later analysis re-examined previously published TCR beta repertoires from roughly 650 donors and added high-resolution HLA genotyping to investigate patterns of TCR occurrence. Typing coverage varied by locus: roughly 629-640 donors for A, B, C, DRB1 and DQB1; 522 for DQA1; more than 600 for DPA1; roughly 470 for DPB1. A later genetic analysis took genome-wide SNP genotypes for about three fifths of the 666 donors and used that subset as a discovery cohort. Every repertoire in the discovery cohort had been generated on one and the same sequencing platform. Donor age, sex, ethnicity and CMV serostatus were compiled alongside the repertoire data. Class I and class II HLA loci were covered by the typing at four-digit resolution. The study aimed to test whether signatures of past pathogen exposure could be identified by cataloging public T cell receptors. Of the roughly 390 genotyped donors, more than 75% were placed in the genetic ancestry cluster associated with self-reported Caucasian donors. Among around 400 genotyped donors of the cohort, an average of approximately 230,000 unique TCR beta nucleotide sequences were sequenced per donor, roughly a sixth of them non-productive. The study profiled the T cell repertoires of under 850 subjects by immunosequencing and related them to cytomegalovirus serostatus. An earlier analysis of several hundred of the donors applied high-throughput TCR beta sequencing to assess whether each TCR beta V gene segment acted as functional or pseudogenic. Because of strong linkage in the cohort, a handful of DR-DQ haplotypes were treated as single units for association and clustering. An early release covering just under 650 HLA-typed donors comprised approximately 290 gigabases of sequencing data and tens of millions of unique TCR sequences. Summary of the overall study and its limitations: While some public TCRs were present in many individuals, most TCR sequences turned up only very rarely across donors. Sequencing depth was assumed to be roughly uniform across donors in the presence/absence analyses, though that assumption may not hold. Correlated functional status among segregating V segments might be attributable to linkage disequilibrium, but an unknown experimental factor could not be ruled out. A cluster of highly shared sequence variants was judged likely to represent a technical artifact of the sequencing pipeline. A later analysis reported that several top co-occurrence clusters appeared linked to parvovirus B19, influenza, CMV and Epstein-Barr virus. The study listed approximately 150 TCR beta chains as associated with cytomegalovirus. In vitro tests confirmed that a few of the cytomegalovirus-associated TCR beta chains recognize cytomegalovirus antigens. Some IMGT-functional V segments, including TRBV6-2 and TRBV6-3, could not be told apart with the 87-base-pair reads, so those segments were excluded. A further reported finding was that TCR beta sequences accurately predicted the HLA-A and HLA-B alleles for most subjects in the first cohort. Broadly in line with IMGT annotations, most TCR beta V segments showed up in productive rearrangements about 90% or about 30% of the time in an earlier analysis of several hundred of the donors. When HLA alleles, especially DR and DQ, strongly co-occurred, attributing TCR associations to individual alleles was difficult. An association between a missense DCLRE1C variant and V-gene and J-gene trimming of TCR beta chains was found in a later genetic analysis and replicated in an independent cohort. Only TCR beta chains were sequenced in this cohort, and the absence of alpha or paired-chain data limited detectable features. In both the original and validation cohorts, the classifier was reported to diagnose cytomegalovirus status with high specificity and sensitivity. For the cohort, immune exposure information was limited to CMV serostatus. Because counts were too low, 15 or so rarely observed V segments, including chromosome 9 orphons, were excluded from the earlier analysis of 500 to 700 of the donors. According to a later analysis, TCR association rates differed among HLA loci, with DRB1 alleles showing the most associated TCRs and HLA-C alleles showing the fewest. The authors suggested that the approach could potentially be generalized to other disease states and immunological phenotypes. In a later analysis, HLA-associated TCR beta chains were found to be more clonally expanded and to have lower generation probabilities than equally common non-associated chains. According to a later genetic analysis, donors in an Asian-associated ancestry cluster had fewer N-insertions in productive TCRs than the approximately 610-donor mean. Because HLA typing was missing for some donors at each locus, association tests included only the typed subset. Most CMV-associated TCR beta chains appeared to be HLA-restricted in a later analysis, and the HLA associations seemed to be driven largely by CMV exposure. In a later analysis, 16,951 TCR beta sequences were associated with specific HLA alleles at a false discovery rate of 0.05.

Library preparation employed the immunoSEQ multiplex PCR assay. For the multiplex PCR, a mixture combining 60 forward primers for TCR Vbeta segments and 13 reverse primers for TCR Jbeta segments was used. Amplification of the CDR3 region of rearranged TCR beta genes was performed with a multiplex PCR assay on genomic DNA. Amplified TCR beta libraries were sequenced as 87-base-pair reads on the Illumina HiSeq System. The authors processed their data as follows. A later analysis counted 65 million to 90 million unique TCR beta chains across the 600 to 850 repertoires, and around 12 million of these chains were shared by at least two donors. To remove PCR and sequencing errors, raw reads were error-corrected and collapsed into unique sequences using a nearest-neighbor algorithm that merged closely related sequences. Alignment of CDR3 sequences to IMGT reference sequences was used to assign V, D and J gene segments. Each retained sequence needed at least a six-nucleotide match to both a V gene segment and a J gene segment. A rearrangement counted as productive if the CDR3 had no stop codons and remained in frame with V and J, and every other rearrangement counted as non-productive. Following IMGT convention, CDR3 was defined as the stretch from the second conserved V-encoded cysteine up to the conserved J-encoded phenylalanine. In an earlier analysis of around 600 of the donors, sequences lacking an unambiguous match to a single V gene segment were excluded. An earlier analysis of about 590 of the donors classified V segments as functional when productive rearrangements were above 56.7% and as segregating when the standard deviation between donors was above 5%. A statistical classification framework was built for diagnosing cytomegalovirus status from the catalog of TCR beta chain sequences. In a later analysis, V and J genes were assigned by comparing TCR nucleotide sequences against IMGT/GENE-DB human TR gene sequences. The TCRdist pipeline was used in a later analysis to assign CDR3 sequences and most-parsimonious VDJ recombination scenarios. In a later analysis, every TCR beta chain was defined by the combination of its CDR3 amino acid sequence and its V-gene family, and reads without a unique V-gene family were dropped. In a later analysis, several hundred highly shared, low-generation-probability nucleotide sequences were removed to address suspected cross-contamination and a sequencing artifact. For each public chain, a later analysis derived a clonal expansion index from normalized ranks of inferred template counts within each repertoire. In a later analysis, generation probabilities were computed with a VDJ recombination model fitted to out-of-frame rearrangements, and the resulting probabilities were checked against IGoR. In a later analysis, hypergeometric tests were used to score TCR-TCR, TCR-HLA and TCR-CMV co-occurrence, with a repertoire-size bias correction applied to TCR pairs. False discovery rates were estimated in a later analysis by permuting HLA or CMV assignments 20 times. In a later analysis, co-occurring TCRs were grouped using DBSCAN, and TCRdist sequence similarity was added for clustering within HLA-allele-positive subsets. Repertoires with fewer than 30,000 or more than 120,000 public chains, plus five repertoires with anomalous nucleotide sharing, were excluded from co-occurrence clustering. Drawn from immuneACCESS, this table holds only the in-frame rearrangements with V and J called that TCRdb kept. Clones are partly lost; checked studies trace under half to an unresolved V gene and leave the rest unexplained. V, J and clone size reflect that table, while D and trimming were determined from the DNA. Within this sample are 90,000 to 110,000 clones, with 78% of them counted one time only. The top ten hold approximately 1.3% of the sample.

In total, approximately 700 healthy bone marrow donors made up the cohort. All cohort members were sampled while nominally healthy, although unrecorded immune exposures were likely present. The donor was CMV seronegative and belonged to the group of approximately 320 seronegative cohort members. A peripheral blood sample was collected from each donor, and TCR beta sequencing was performed on peripheral blood mononuclear cells. The Qiagen DNeasy Blood Extraction Kit was used to extract genomic DNA from the blood cell samples. The clonotype comes from a young man in good health and CMV-seronegative. Sequenced sample: PBMCs. The sequence is built from TRBV11-2 and TRBJ2-4; matching of 6 bases hints at TRBD1 as the D gene. The CDR3 loop reads CASSFLDRENIQYF. The nucleotide sequence reads as follows: TGTGCCAGCAGCTTCTTGGACAGAGAAAACATTCAGTACTTC.